One sample yielded the 3 T cell receptor beta chains listed below, sequenced in a study of long-term antiretroviral therapy in people with HIV (dated by TCRdb to between 2020 and 2023). Sequencing of the TRB variable region was done with the immunoSEQ hsTCRB v3.0 assay at survey level resolution. TCRdb retrieved this table from immuneACCESS and kept in-frame rearrangements only. Not all clones are present; in checked studies, unresolved V genes account for under half, and no reason is known for the remainder. Within this sample are approximately 30,000 clones, with roughly 86% of them counted one time only. The ten largest clones add up to 4.8% of the sample. The input for sequencing was unsorted PBMCs, taken 0.8 years after starting antiretroviral therapy. The receptors stem from a woman aged 25 to 45 with HIV.

The chain combines TRBV7-3 with TRBJ2-1; possibly TRBD1 for D (6 bases). This CDR3 has 12 amino acids. The germline V and J ends were trimmed by 5 bases and 9 bases, with 11 bases remaining between them. Germline assignment: CDR1 SGHTA and CDR2 FQGTGA. The CDR3 reads CASSATGIEQFF. The CDR3 region has the DNA TGTGCCAGCAGCGCGACAGGTATTGAGCAGTTCTTC.

The chain has TRBV20-1 and TRBJ1-1, with D possibly being TRBD1 (5 bases). The CDR3 length is 11 residues. V was cut by 6 bases and J by 4 bases, with 9 bases left in between. Germline CDR1 reads DFQATT; CDR2 reads SNEGSKA (reference sequence). The CDR3 DNA follows: TGCAGTGCCCAGAGGGGCACTGAAGCTTTCTTT. Protein product: CSAQRGTEAFF.

The gene calls are TRBV7-8 and TRBJ1-3, with 9 bases lining up with TRBD1. The CDR3 sequence is 13 residues long. V lost 4 bases, J lost 7 bases, and 2 bases stayed unmatched. Germline V lookup: CDR1 SGHVS, CDR2 FQNEAQ. The CDR3, as DNA: TGTGCCAGCAGCTCGGGACAGGGCAACACCATATATTTT. This encodes CASSSGQGNTIYF.